This T cell receptor beta chain was captured in a study of blood T cell repertoires in COVID-19. The protocol was immunoSEQ multiplex PCR, while the TCRdb copy is restricted to in-frame clones and leaves out a portion. The sample consists of 200,000 or so clones, 84% of them appearing once. Germline assignment: CDR1 MDHEN and CDR2 SYDVKM. V trimming: 7 bases; J trimming: 4 bases; junction bases outside the gene matches: 9. CDR3 length: 14 residues. The chain links TRBV28 to TRBJ1-2, with 7 bases that match TRBD1. The receptor was derived from a man aged 55-75 years who had recovered from COVID-19. Input material: PBMCs or T cells enriched from blood (not recorded which). CDR3 bases: TGTGCCAGCATCCAGAGGGGGCGCAGCTATGGCTACACCTTC. As protein: CASIQRGRSYGYTF.